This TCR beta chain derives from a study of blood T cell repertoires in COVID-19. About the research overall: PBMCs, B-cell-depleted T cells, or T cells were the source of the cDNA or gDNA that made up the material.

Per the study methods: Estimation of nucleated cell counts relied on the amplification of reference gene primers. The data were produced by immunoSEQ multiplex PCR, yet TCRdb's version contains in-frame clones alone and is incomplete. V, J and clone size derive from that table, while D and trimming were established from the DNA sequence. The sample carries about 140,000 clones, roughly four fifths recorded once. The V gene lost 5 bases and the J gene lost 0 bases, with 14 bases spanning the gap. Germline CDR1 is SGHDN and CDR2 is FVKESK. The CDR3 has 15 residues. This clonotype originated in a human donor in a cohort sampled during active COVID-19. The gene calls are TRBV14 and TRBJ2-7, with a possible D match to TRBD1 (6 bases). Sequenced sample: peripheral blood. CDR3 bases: TGTGCCAGCAGCAGGGACACCCAGAGCTCCTACGAGCAGTACTTC. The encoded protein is CASSRDTQSSYEQYF.